Below, 27 T cell receptor beta chains from the same sample are listed, as sequenced in a study of blood T cell repertoires in COVID-19. Sequencing was performed with immunoSEQ multiplex PCR; in TCRdb, only in-frame clones are kept and a portion is missing. The sample lists nearly 250,000 clones, around nine tenths occurring once. The sample comprised peripheral blood. These receptors were taken from a woman in her sixties or seventies who had recovered from COVID-19.

The chain recombines TRBV5-1 with TRBJ2-5; D not resolved. V dropped 2 bases and J dropped 5 bases, with 16 bases sitting between them. This CDR3 has 15 residues. Germline V gives CDR1 SGHRS, CDR2 YFSETQ. CDR3 sequence reads: CASSFGANREETQYF. DNA for the CDR3: TGCGCCAGCAGCTTTGGTGCCAATCGCGAGGAGACCCAGTACTTC.

The genes are TRBV7-2 and TRBJ1-5; TRBD1 matches 7 bases. V lost 6 bases, J lost 4 bases, and 6 bases stayed unmatched. The CDR3 extends over 14 amino acids. Germline V gene lookup returns CDR1 SGHTA and CDR2 FQGNSA. CDR3 loop: CASSRQGGNQPQHF. The CDR3 nucleotides read TGTGCCAGCAGTCGACAGGGTGGGAATCAGCCCCAGCATTTT. The full variable domain, completed using reference TRBV7-2 and TRBJ1-5, is GAGVSQSPSNKVTEKGKDVELRCDPISGHTALYWYRQSLGQGLEFLIYFQGNSAPDKSGLPSDRFSAERTGGSVSTLTIQRTQQEDSAVYLCASSRQGGNQPQHFGDGTRLSIL.

This clone turned up a few times. Written as DNA, the CDR3 is TGTGCCACCAGTACGGTTCGGGACAGGGGACGAAATGAGCAGTTCTTC. Protein: CATSTVRDRGRNEQFF. V gene TRBV24-1 combines with J gene TRBJ2-1; 10 bases are shared with TRBD1. Germline V CDR1 and CDR2: KGHDR, SFDVKD. The V and J ends lost 6 bases and 7 bases, in that order; junction bases with no gene match: 11. The CDR3 is 16 residues long.

The chain uses TRBV6-2 or TRBV6-3 and TRBJ2-1, with 16 positions matching TRBD2. The V gene's germline CDR1 is MNHEY and CDR2 SVGEGT. J gave up 7 bases and V 5 bases, and 20 bases lay outside the gene matches. The CDR3 spans 21 residues. The chain's CDR3 is CASSKPGLAGGPSSATNEQFF. The DNA of the CDR3 is TGTGCCAGCAGTAAGCCGGGACTAGCGGGGGGGCCCTCTTCGGCTACTAATGAGCAGTTCTTC.

The V call is TRBV7-3, the J call TRBJ1-3; 10 bases agree with TRBD1. The V gene's germline CDR1 is SGHTA and CDR2 FQGTGA. This CDR3 region has 16 residues. Trimming cost V 5 bases and J 2 bases; bases outside gene matches: 6. CDR3 region: CASSPDGQGAGNTIYF. The CDR3 DNA reads as TGTGCCAGCAGCCCTGATGGACAGGGGGCTGGAAACACCATATATTTT.

J is TRBJ2-7 and V is TRBV24-1; TRBD1 matches 7 bases. With V trimmed by 2 bases and J by 0 bases, 6 bases remained unmatched. CDR1 and CDR2 from the germline V gene are KGHDR and SFDVKD. The CDR3 sequence is 16 residues long. The DNA of the CDR3 is TGTGCCACCAGTGATTCGAGAGGGACAGCCTCCTACGAGCAGTACTTC. It is translated as CATSDSRGTASYEQYF.

This CDR3 reads CASSIRTSGGATQETQYF. DNA of the CDR3: TGTGCCAGTAGTATTCGGACTAGCGGGGGAGCCACGCAAGAGACCCAGTACTTC. V usage is TRBV19 and J usage is TRBJ2-5; TRBD2 matches at 13 bases. CDR1 LNHDA and CDR2 SQIVND come from the germline V gene (reference sequence). The CDR3 extends over 18 amino acids. The V segment lost 3 bases and the J segment 2 bases; nucleotides outside the gene matches: 9.

The sample holds one count of this clone. The genes are TRBV5-1 and TRBJ1-3; no definite D call. Between the trimmed V and J ends, which lost 1 base and 2 bases, there was a span of 16 bases. CDR1 SGHRS and CDR2 YFSETQ come from the germline V gene. The CDR3 consists of 17 residues. CDR3 in DNA: TGCGCCAGCAGCTTGCTCGCCCGGGGTCAGGCTGGAAACACCATATATTTT. This encodes CASSLLARGQAGNTIYF.

This chain connects TRBV29-1 to TRBJ1-5; TRBD1 matches at 9 bases. Germline CDR1 is SQVTM and CDR2 is ANQGSEA. The CDR3 totals 13 residues. Unmatched junction bases numbered 4, after V lost 5 bases and J lost 5 bases. The CDR3 reads CSVQGQGDQPQHF. The CDR3 coding sequence is TGCAGCGTTCAGGGACAGGGAGATCAGCCCCAGCATTTT.

The gene calls are TRBV14 and TRBJ1-2; TRBD1 might be the D (6 bases). The ends were cut back, 0 bases at V and 5 bases at J, with 10 bases in the middle. The CDR3 is made up of 14 amino acids. Germline V lookup: CDR1 SGHDN, CDR2 FVKESK. The CDR3 sequence: CASSQEAGDYGYTF. For the CDR3, the DNA is TGTGCCAGCAGCCAAGAGGCAGGGGATTATGGCTACACCTTC.

The chain carries TRBV28 and TRBJ1-3, with D possibly being TRBD1 (6 bases). V dropped 5 bases and J dropped 2 bases, with 10 bases sitting between them. This CDR3 is built from 14 residues. Germline CDR1 is MDHEN and CDR2 is SYDVKM. This CDR3 is CASSRDIPGNTIYF. The DNA of the CDR3 is TGTGCCAGCAGTAGGGACATCCCTGGAAACACCATATATTTT.

In this sample, this clone turned up once. The chain is built from TRBV6-5 and TRBJ1-2; tentatively, D is TRBD1 (6 bases). This CDR3 comprises 13 residues. Trimming stripped 7 bases from V and 7 bases from J, with 16 bases between. In germline, CDR1 is MNHEY, CDR2 SVGAGI. CDR3 sequence (DNA): TGTGCCAGCAAGTCGGAACAGGGTGGTGGCTACACCTTC. Its protein product is CASKSEQGGGYTF.

V is TRBV18 and J is TRBJ1-1; 8 bases fit TRBD1. Germline V gene lookup returns CDR1 KGHSH and CDR2 LQKENI. V shed 3 bases, J shed 8 bases, and the junction held 11 bases outside the gene matches. This CDR3 is built from 15 residues. CDR3 sequence reads: CASSPRQGWASEAFF. CDR3 DNA sequence: TGTGCCAGCTCACCGAGACAGGGGTGGGCCAGCGAAGCTTTCTTT.

Only one count was recorded for this clone. This rearrangement joins TRBV6-5 to TRBJ2-3; tentative D call: TRBD2 (6 bases). The germline V gene encodes CDR1 MNHEY and CDR2 SVGAGI. The CDR3 runs 13 residues. Trimming pared 6 bases from V and 6 bases from J, leaving 13 bases between. The CDR3: CASRVGGVDTQYF. The CDR3 nucleotides read TGTGCCAGCAGGGTCGGGGGTGTGGATACGCAGTATTTT.

This chain connects TRBV6-5 to TRBJ1-2, with D unclear. Germline V gene data show CDR1 as MNHEY and CDR2 as SVGAGI. This CDR3 is 15 amino acids long. Trimming stripped 5 bases from V and 3 bases from J, with 16 bases between. DNA of the CDR3: TGTGCCAGCAGTACTTCCTGGCCGGCGGACTATGGCTACACCTTC. Amino acids: CASSTSWPADYGYTF.

This clone has a handful of counts. The chain joins TRBV18 to TRBJ1-5; no firm D call. Germline-derived CDR1 and CDR2 are KGHSH and LQKENI. V shed 3 bases and J shed 3 bases, with 15 bases lying between them. The CDR3 contains 16 residues. CDR3 loop: CASSPAVVANNQPQHF. CDR3 nucleotides: TGTGCCAGCTCACCTGCGGTAGTGGCCAACAATCAGCCCCAGCATTTT. Based on the CDR3 plus reference TRBV18 and TRBJ1-5, the full variable domain is NAGVMQNPRHLVRRRGQEARLRCSPMKGHSHVYWYRQLPEEGLKFMVYLQKENIIDESGMPKERFSAEFPKEGPSILRIQQVVRGDSAAYFCASSPAVVANNQPQHFGDGTRLSIL.

V usage is TRBV27 and J usage is TRBJ2-7; no clear D. With 6 bases removed from V and 2 bases from J, the gap between germline ends came to 17 bases. Germline V gene sequence: CDR1 MNHEY, CDR2 SMNVEV (reference sequence). The CDR3 sequence is 15 residues long. The CDR3: CASRREWADTYEQYF. The DNA of the CDR3 is TGTGCCAGCAGGCGTGAATGGGCAGATACCTACGAGCAGTACTTC.

This chain joins TRBV5-1 and TRBJ2-1, with 9 nucleotides matching TRBD1. There are 14 residues in the CDR3. Germline V gene data show CDR1 as SGHRS and CDR2 as YFSETQ. The V segment lost 7 bases and the J segment 7 bases; nucleotides outside the gene matches: 9. In DNA, the CDR3 is TGCGCCAGCGGAACGGGACAGGGATATAATGAGCAGTTCTTC. As protein: CASGTGQGYNEQFF.

This clone was detected only a few times. The V call is TRBV2, the J call TRBJ2-2; 9 nucleotides agree with TRBD2. V lost 7 bases to trimming and J lost 4 bases; unmatched junction nucleotides: 7. CDR1 SNHLY and CDR2 FYNNEI come from the germline V gene. The CDR3 consists of 15 residues. The CDR3 sequence is CASKGLAGTTGELFF. DNA for the CDR3: TGTGCCAGCAAAGGCCTAGCGGGGACCACCGGGGAGCTGTTTTTT. Supplemented by reference TRBV2 and TRBJ2-2, the full variable domain reads EPEVTQTPSHQVTQMGQEVILRCVPISNHLYFYWYRQILGQKVEFLVSFYNNEISEKSEIFDDQFSVERPDGSNFTLKIRSTKLEDSAMYFCASKGLAGTTGELFFGEGSRLTVL.

CDR3 in amino acids: CASSLPPLAGGGDEQFF. In nucleotides, the CDR3 is TGTGCCAGCAGCCTCCCCCCTCTAGCGGGGGGAGGTGATGAGCAGTTCTTC. The V call is TRBV5-8, the J call TRBJ2-1; TRBD2 matches at 11 bases. CDR1 SGHTS and CDR2 YDEGEE come from the germline V gene. J lost 8 bases, V lost 4 bases, and 14 bases had no gene match. The CDR3 spans 17 residues.

The V and J genes are TRBV19 and TRBJ2-3; TRBD1 agrees at 11 bases. J gave up 4 bases and V 5 bases, and 8 bases lay outside the gene matches. Germline CDR1 LNHDA, CDR2 SQIVND (reference sequence). This CDR3 contains 16 residues. CDR3 sequence reads: CASSPIRGQGADTQYF. The CDR3 DNA reads as TGTGCCAGTAGTCCTATCAGGGGACAGGGGGCAGATACGCAGTATTTT.

This rearrangement joins TRBV9 to TRBJ2-7, with 7 bases that match TRBD2. Germline-derived CDR1 and CDR2 are SGDLS and YYNGEE. Germline trimming cut 0 bases from V and 5 bases from J; bases unmatched to any gene: 5. CDR3 length: 14 amino acids. The CDR3 nucleotides read TGTGCCAGCAGCGTAGGAACTAGCGAAGACGAGCAGTACTTC. Its protein is CASSVGTSEDEQYF.

In this sample, this clone turned up once. The V call is TRBV3-1 (or the pseudogene TRBV3-2), the J call TRBJ1-1, with 8 nucleotides matching TRBD1. The germline V gene encodes CDR1 LGHDT and CDR2 YNNKEL (reference sequence). V was clipped by 0 bases and J by 6 bases; unmatched bases: 6. CDR3 length: 15 residues. The CDR3 reads CASSQEAQGAAEAFF. The CDR3 nucleotides read TGTGCCAGCAGCCAAGAGGCCCAGGGGGCGGCTGAAGCTTTCTTT.

The chain carries TRBV11-2 and TRBJ2-1; unclear D gene. Germline V gives CDR1 SGHAT, CDR2 FQNNGV. This CDR3 spans 15 amino acids. The V end was cut by 3 bases, the J end by 2 bases, with 11 bases between. DNA of the CDR3: TGTGCCAGCAGCTTGGAAGACTGGACCTACAATGAGCAGTTCTTC. It specifies CASSLEDWTYNEQFF.

The chain has TRBV15 and TRBJ1-1; perhaps TRBD1 as D (6 bases). The V gene lost 0 bases and the J gene lost 3 bases, with 14 bases spanning the gap. From germline, CDR1 is LNHNV and CDR2 YYDKDF (reference sequence). The CDR3 sequence is 16 residues long. CDR3 sequence: CATSRDGGEGDTEAFF. The CDR3 region has the DNA TGTGCCACCAGCAGAGATGGAGGGGAGGGGGACACTGAAGCTTTCTTT.

The J gene is TRBJ2-5, the V gene TRBV11-2; possibly TRBD2 for D (7 bases). This CDR3 comprises 15 residues. V was shortened by 3 bases and J by 2 bases, with 13 bases between the two germline ends. The germline V gene encodes CDR1 SGHAT and CDR2 FQNNGV. The CDR3 protein is CASSLDGGTQETQYF. CDR3 nucleotides: TGTGCCAGCAGCTTGGACGGGGGGACACAAGAGACCCAGTACTTC. Drawing the rest from reference TRBV11-2 and TRBJ2-5, the complete variable domain is EAGVAQSPRYKIIEKRQSVAFWCNPISGHATLYWYQQILGQGPKLLIQFQNNGVVDDSQLPKDRFSAERLKGVDSTLKIQPAKLEDSAVYLCASSLDGGTQETQYFGPGTRLLVL.

The genes are TRBV28 and TRBJ1-1, with 10 bases aligning to TRBD1. V was clipped by 5 bases and J by 3 bases; unmatched bases: 6. CDR3 length: 15 amino acids. CDR1 and CDR2 (germline): MDHEN, SYDVKM. CDR3 bases: TGTGCCAGCAGTCACCGGACAGGGGGGGACACTGAAGCTTTCTTT. This encodes CASSHRTGGDTEAFF.